This T cell receptor (beta chain) was profiled in a study of blood T cell repertoires in COVID-19. Turning to the study itself: The origin of the acute and convalescent COVID-19 samples was the United States, Italy and Spain. PBMCs, B-cell-depleted T cells, or T cells were the source of the cDNA or gDNA that made up the material.

Authors' analysis steps: Nucleated cell counts were estimated from reference gene primer amplification. TCRdb's copy holds only in-frame clones and misses some; the assay was immunoSEQ multiplex PCR. The V and J calls and clone size were taken over from that table, and D and trimming were inferred from the DNA. The sample records hundreds of thousands of clones, under 90% being singletons. No more than 2 weeks before study entry, exposed participants had met a case of COVID-19. Germline V lookup: CDR1 SGHVS, CDR2 FQNEAQ. V dropped 0 bases and J dropped 4 bases, with 9 bases sitting between them. The CDR3 sequence is 14 residues long.

The V and J genes are TRBV7-8 and TRBJ2-5; D is uncertain. The sequence was collected from a woman aged 45 to 65 who had been exposed to COVID-19. Sample: PBMCs or T cells enriched from blood (not recorded which). As DNA, the CDR3 is TGTGCCAGCAGCTTAGCATTAGTTGTAGAGACCCAGTACTTC. It encodes CASSLALVVETQYF.